This record covers a single T cell receptor (beta chain). This entry is derived from a study of blood T cell repertoires in COVID-19. Measured with immunoSEQ multiplex PCR; TCRdb has only the in-frame clones, and not every one. The sample carries roughly 100,000 clones, 70% to 90% recorded once. Sequenced material: peripheral blood. This receptor was identified in a man aged 50-59 years in a cohort sampled during active COVID-19.

The CDR3 DNA reads TGTGCCAGCAGTCTACCCTGGGGACTAGCGGGGGGAGGGGCCGGGGAGCTGTTTTTT. This codes for CASSLPWGLAGGGAGELFF. V gene TRBV6-6 combines with J gene TRBJ2-2; 15 positions match TRBD2. V was pared by 5 bases and J by 6 bases, with 13 bases of the junction left unmatched. The CDR3 is 19 residues long. The germline CDR1 and CDR2 sequences are MNHNY and SVGAGI (reference sequence).